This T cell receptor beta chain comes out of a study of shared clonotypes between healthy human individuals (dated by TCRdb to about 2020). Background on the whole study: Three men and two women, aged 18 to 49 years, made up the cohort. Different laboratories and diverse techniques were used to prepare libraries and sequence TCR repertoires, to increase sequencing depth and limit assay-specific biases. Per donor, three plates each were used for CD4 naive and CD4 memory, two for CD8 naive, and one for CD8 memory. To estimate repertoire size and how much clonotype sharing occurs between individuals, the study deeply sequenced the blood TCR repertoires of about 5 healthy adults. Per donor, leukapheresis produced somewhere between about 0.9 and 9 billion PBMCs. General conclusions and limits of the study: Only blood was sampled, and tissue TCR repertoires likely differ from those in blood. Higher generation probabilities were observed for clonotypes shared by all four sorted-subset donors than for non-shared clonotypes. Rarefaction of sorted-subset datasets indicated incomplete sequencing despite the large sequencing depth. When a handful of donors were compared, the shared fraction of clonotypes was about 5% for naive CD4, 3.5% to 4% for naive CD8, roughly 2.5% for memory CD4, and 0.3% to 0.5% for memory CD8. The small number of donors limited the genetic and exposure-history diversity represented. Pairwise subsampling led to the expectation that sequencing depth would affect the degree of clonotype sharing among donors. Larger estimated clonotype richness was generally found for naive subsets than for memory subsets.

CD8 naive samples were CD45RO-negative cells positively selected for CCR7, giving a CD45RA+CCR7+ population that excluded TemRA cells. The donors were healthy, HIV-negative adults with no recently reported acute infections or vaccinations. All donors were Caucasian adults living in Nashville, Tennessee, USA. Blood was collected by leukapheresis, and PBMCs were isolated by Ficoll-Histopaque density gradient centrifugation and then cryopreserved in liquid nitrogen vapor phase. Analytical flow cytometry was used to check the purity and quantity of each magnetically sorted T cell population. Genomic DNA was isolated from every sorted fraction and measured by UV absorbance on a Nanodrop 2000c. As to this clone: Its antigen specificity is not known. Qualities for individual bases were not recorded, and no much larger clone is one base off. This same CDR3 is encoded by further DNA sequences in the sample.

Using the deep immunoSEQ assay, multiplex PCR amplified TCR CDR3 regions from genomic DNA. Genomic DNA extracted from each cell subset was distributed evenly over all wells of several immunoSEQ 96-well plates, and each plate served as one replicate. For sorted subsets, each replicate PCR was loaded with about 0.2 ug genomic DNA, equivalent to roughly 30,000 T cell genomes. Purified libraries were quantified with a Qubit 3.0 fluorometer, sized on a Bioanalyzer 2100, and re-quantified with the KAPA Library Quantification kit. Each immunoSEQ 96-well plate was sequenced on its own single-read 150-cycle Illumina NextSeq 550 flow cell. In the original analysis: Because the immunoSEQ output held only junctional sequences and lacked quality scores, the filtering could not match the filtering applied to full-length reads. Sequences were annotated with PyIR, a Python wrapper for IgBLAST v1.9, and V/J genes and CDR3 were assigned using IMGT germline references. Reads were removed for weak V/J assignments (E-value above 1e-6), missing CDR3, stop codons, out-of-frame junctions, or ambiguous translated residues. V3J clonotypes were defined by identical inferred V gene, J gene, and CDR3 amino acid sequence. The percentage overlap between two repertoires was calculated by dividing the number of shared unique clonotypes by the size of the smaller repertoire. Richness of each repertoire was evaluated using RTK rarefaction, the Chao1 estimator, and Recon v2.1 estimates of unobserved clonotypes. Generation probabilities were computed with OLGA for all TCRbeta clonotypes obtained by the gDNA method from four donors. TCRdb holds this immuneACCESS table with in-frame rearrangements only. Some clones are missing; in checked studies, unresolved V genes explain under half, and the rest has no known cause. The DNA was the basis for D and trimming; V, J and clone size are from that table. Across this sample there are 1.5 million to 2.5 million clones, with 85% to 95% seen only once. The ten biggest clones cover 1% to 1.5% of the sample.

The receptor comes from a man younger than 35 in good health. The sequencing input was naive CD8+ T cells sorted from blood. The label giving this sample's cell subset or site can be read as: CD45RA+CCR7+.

The DNA reads TGTGCCAGCAGCGTAGGGACAGGGGCAAACACTGAAGCTTTCTTT. This encodes CASSVGTGANTEAFF. The sequence joins TRBV9 to TRBJ1-1, and TRBD1 aligns with 9 junction nucleotides. Inclusive of the bounding cysteine and phenylalanine, the CDR3 is 15 residues long. Kept here is only the CDR3 DNA, which spans 45 bases and is read in frame from base 1. V is pruned by 0 bases and J by 2 bases, leaving 2 bases of the junction without a gene match. The germline V gene sets CDR1 to SGDLS and CDR2 to YYNGEE.